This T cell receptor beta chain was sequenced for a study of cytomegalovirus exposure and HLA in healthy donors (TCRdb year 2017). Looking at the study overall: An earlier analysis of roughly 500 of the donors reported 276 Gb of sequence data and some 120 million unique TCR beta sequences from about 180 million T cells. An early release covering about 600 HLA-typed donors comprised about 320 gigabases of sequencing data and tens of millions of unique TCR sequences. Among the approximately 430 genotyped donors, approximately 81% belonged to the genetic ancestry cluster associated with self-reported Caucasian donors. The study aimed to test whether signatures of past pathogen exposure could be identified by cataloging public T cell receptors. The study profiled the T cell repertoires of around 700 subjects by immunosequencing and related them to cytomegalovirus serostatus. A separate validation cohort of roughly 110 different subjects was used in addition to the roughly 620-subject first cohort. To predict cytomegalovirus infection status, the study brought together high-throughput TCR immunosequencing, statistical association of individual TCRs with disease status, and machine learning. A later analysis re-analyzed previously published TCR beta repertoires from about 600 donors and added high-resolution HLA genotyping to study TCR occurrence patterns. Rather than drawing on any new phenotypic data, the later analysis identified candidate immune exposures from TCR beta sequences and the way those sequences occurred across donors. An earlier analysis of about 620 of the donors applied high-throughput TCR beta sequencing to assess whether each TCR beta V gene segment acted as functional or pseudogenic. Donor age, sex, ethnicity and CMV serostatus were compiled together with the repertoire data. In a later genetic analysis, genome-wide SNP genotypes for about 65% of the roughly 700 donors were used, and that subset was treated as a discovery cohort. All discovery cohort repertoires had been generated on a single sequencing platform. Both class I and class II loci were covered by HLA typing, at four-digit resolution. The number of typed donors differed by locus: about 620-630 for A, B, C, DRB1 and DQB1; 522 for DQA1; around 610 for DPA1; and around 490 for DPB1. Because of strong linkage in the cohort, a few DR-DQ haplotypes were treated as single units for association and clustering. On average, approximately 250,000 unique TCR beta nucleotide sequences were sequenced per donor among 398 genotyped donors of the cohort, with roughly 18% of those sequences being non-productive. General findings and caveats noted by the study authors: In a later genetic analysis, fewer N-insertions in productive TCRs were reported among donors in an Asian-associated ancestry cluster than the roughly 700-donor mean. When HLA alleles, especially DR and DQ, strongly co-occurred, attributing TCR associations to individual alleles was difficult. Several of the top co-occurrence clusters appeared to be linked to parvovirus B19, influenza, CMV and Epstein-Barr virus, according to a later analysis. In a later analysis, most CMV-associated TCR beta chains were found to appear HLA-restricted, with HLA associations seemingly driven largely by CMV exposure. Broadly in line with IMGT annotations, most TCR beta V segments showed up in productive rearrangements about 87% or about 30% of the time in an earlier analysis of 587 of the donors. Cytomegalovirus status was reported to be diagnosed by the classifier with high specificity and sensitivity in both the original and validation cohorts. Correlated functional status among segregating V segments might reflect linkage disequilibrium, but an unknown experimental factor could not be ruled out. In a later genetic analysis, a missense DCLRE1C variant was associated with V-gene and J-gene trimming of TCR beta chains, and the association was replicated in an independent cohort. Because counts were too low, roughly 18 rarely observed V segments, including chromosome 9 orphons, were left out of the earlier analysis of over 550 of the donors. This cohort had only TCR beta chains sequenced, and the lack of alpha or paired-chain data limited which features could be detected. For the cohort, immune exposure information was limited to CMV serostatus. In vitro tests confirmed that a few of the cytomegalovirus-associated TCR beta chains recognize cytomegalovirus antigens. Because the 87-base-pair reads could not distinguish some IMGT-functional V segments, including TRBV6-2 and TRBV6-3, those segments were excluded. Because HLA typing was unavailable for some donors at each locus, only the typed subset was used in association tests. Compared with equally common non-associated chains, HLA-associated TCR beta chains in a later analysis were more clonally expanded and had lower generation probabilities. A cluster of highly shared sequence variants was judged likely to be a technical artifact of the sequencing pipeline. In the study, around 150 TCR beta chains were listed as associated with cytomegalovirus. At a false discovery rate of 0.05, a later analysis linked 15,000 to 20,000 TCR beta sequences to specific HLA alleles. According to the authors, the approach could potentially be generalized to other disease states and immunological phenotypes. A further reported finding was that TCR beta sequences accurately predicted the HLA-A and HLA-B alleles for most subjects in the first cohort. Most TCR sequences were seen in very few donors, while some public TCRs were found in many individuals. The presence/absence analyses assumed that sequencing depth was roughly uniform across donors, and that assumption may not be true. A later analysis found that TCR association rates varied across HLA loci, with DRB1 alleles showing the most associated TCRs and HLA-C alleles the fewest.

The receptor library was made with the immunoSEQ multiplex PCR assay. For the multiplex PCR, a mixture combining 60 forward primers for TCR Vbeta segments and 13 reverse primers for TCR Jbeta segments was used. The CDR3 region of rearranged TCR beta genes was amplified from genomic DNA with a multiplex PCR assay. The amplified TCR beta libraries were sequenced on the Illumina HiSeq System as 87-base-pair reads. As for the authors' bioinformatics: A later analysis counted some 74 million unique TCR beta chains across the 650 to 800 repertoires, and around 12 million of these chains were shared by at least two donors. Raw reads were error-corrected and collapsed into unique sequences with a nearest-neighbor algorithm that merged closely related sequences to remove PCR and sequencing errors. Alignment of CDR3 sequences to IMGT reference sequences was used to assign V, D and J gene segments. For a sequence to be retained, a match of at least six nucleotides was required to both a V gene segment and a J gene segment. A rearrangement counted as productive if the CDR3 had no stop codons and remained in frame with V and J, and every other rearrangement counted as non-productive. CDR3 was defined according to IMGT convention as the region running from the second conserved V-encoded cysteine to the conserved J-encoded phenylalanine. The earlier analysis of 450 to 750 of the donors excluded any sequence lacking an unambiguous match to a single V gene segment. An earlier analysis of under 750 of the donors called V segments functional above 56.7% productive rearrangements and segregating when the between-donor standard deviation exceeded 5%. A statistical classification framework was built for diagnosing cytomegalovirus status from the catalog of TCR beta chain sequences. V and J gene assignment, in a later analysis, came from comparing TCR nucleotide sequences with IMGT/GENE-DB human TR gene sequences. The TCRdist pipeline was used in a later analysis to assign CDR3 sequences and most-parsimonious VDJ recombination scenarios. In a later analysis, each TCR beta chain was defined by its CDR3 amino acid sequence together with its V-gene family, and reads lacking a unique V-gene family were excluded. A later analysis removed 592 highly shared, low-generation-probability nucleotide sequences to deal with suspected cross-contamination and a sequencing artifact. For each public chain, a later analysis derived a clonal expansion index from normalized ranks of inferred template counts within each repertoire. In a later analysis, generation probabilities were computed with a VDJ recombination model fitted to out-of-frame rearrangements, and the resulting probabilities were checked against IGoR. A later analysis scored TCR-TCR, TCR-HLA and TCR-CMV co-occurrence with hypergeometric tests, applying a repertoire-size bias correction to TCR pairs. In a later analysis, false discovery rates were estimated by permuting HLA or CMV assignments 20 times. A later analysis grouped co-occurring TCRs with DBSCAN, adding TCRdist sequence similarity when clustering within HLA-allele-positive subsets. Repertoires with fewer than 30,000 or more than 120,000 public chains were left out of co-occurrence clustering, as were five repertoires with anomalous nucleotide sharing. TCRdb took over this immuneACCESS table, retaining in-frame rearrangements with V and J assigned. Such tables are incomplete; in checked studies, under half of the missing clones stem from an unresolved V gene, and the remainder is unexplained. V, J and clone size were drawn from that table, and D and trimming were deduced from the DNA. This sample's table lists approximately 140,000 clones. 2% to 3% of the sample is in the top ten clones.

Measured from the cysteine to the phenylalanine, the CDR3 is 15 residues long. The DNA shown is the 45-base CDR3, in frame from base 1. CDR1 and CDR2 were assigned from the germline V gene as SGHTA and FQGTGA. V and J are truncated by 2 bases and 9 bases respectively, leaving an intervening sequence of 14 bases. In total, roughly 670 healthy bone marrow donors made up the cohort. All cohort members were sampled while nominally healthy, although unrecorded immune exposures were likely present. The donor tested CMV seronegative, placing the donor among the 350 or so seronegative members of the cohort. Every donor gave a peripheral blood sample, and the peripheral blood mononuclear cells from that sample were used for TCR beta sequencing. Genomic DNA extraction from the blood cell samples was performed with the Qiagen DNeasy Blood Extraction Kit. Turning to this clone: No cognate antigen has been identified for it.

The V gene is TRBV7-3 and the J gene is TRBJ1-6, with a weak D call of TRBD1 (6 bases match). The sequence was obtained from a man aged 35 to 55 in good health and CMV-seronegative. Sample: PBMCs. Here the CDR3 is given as CASSLSGQGPSPLHF. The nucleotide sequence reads TGTGCCAGCAGCTTATCGGGCCAGGGGCCTTCACCCCTCCACTTT.